This T cell receptor beta chain was captured by sequencing in a study of blood T cell repertoires in COVID-19. Trimming removed 8 bases at V and 0 bases at J, with 10 bases between. The CDR3 contains 13 residues. Profiled with immunoSEQ multiplex PCR; TCRdb holds only in-frame clones, not every one. The data show about 100,000 clones, with around 92% seen just once and 4.5% to 6% held by the top ten. This chain joins TRBV12-3 or TRBV12-4 and TRBJ1-1, with a possible D match to TRBD1 (5 bases). What was sequenced was peripheral blood. The source of this sequence is a man aged 35 to 55 with active or convalescent COVID-19. The CDR3 spells CASWGRMNTEAFF. CDR3 DNA sequence: TGTGCCAGCTGGGGCCGGATGAACACTGAAGCTTTCTTT.